These 2 T cell receptor beta chains were all obtained from the same sample, sequenced in a study of memory CD4+ T cells and cytomegalovirus serostatus. The sort gate was single viable CD3+CD4+CD8-CD45RO+ cells for memory CD4+ T cells. Assay: immunoSEQ multiplex PCR; the TCRdb copy retains only in-frame clones and omits some. In the table there are about 56,000 clones, over 80% of which are singletons. Input material: memory CD4+ T cells from blood. The receptor source for this set is an adult in good health and CMV-seronegative.

The J gene is TRBJ2-7, the V gene TRBV9; D call uncertain. Germline loops: CDR1 SGDLS, CDR2 YYNGEE. Trimming pared 0 bases from V and 0 bases from J, leaving 13 bases between. CDR3 length equals 16 residues. This CDR3 is CASSVAPRQYSYEQYF. DNA for the CDR3: TGTGCCAGCAGCGTAGCCCCGCGGCAGTACTCCTACGAGCAGTACTTC. Supplemented by reference TRBV9 and TRBJ2-7, the full variable domain reads DSGVTQTPKHLITATGQRVTLRCSPRSGDLSVYWYQQSLDQGLQFLIQYYNGEERAKGNILERFSAQQFPDLHSELNLSSLELGDSALYFCASSVAPRQYSYEQYFGPGTRLTVT.

The rearrangement links TRBV6-1 to TRBJ1-6; D remains ambiguous. Trimming cost V 7 bases and J 4 bases, with 8 bases left between them. Germline V gene data show CDR1 as MNHNS and CDR2 as SASEGT. CDR3 size: 13 residues. The CDR3, as DNA: TGTGCCAGCACGGCAGGTTATAATTCACCCCTCCACTTT. Its translation: CASTAGYNSPLHF.